The clone carrying this T cell receptor beta chain was observed a handful of times. The trim removed 1 base at V and 9 bases at J, leaving 5 bases unmatched. Looked up from germline, CDR1 is MGHRA and CDR2 is YSYEKL. This CDR3 is built from 14 residues. These data come from a study of human T cells and chemical hapten exposure. The time point here: pre-sensitization, week 0. As to treatment: therapeutic diphenylcyclopropenone sensitization with weekly scalp DPC. TCRdb ran MiXCR on the RACE reads and lists one entry per CDR3 protein. In the table there are approximately 370,000 distinct CDR3 sequences, around 5.5% of which are singletons.

V usage is TRBV4-1 and J usage is TRBJ2-1; 8 bases are shared with TRBD2. The TCR sequence derives from a woman in her late teens or twenties with alopecia areata. Some clones in this sample may be carry-over from other donors' samples. Sequencing was performed on whole blood, taken in connection with sensitization to the hapten diphenylcyclopropenone (DPC). In DNA, the CDR3 is TGCGCCAGCAGCCAAGCGGGAGGGATAAGTGAGCAGTTCTTC. It is translated as CASSQAGGISEQFF.